These 11 T cell receptor beta chains came from one sample sequenced in a study of human T cells and chemical hapten exposure. Time point reported: healthy volunteer bleed at 2 weeks. Unfractionated whole blood was the source from which total RNA was extracted. In TCRdb, the RACE reads were re-called with MiXCR into one record per CDR3 protein. The sample records tens of thousands of distinct CDR3 sequences, roughly 8.5% being singletons. Source material: whole blood. The receptors were sampled from a female donor in good health. Some clones in this sample may be carry-over from other donors' samples.

This clonotype was seen a handful of times. This chain connects TRBV5-1 to TRBJ1-1; D not resolved. Trimming cost V 5 bases and J 3 bases, with 8 bases left between them. CDR3 size: 12 residues. Germline loops: CDR1 SGHRS, CDR2 YFSETQ. CDR3 in amino acids: CASSQADTEAFF. The CDR3 bases are TGCGCCAGCAGTCAGGCGGACACTGAAGCTTTCTTT. Variable domain in full (rest from reference TRBV5-1 and TRBJ1-1): KAGVTQTPRYLIKTRGQQVTLSCSPISGHRSVSWYQQTPGQGLQFLFEYFSETQRNKGNFPGRFSGRQFSNSRSEMNVSTLELGDSALYLCASSQADTEAFFGQGTRLTVV.

This clonotype was seen a handful of times. The chain uses TRBV7-8 and TRBJ2-7; no clear D. Trimming cost V 2 bases and J 2 bases, with 10 bases left between them. This CDR3 spans 14 amino acids. Germline values: CDR1 SGHVS, CDR2 FQNEAQ. The CDR3 region is CASSLRRLTYEQYF. CDR3 in DNA: TGTGCCAGCAGCTTAAGACGGCTAACCTACGAGCAGTACTTC.

This clonotype was found many times. This rearrangement joins TRBV12-3 or TRBV12-4 to TRBJ1-6; D remains ambiguous. The CDR3 is made up of 14 amino acids. V lost 1 base to trimming and J lost 7 bases, with 8 bases between them. In DNA form, the CDR3 reads TGTGCCAGCAGTTTAGAGGGAAGGAATTCACCCCTCCACTTT. Amino acids: CASSLEGRNSPLHF.

This clonotype was observed many times. The chain joins TRBV30 to TRBJ2-1, with 13 nucleotides matching TRBD2. Trimming took 3 bases from V and 9 from J; bases not matched to a gene: 8. CDR3 length: 15 residues. Germline-derived CDR1 and CDR2 are GTSNPN and SVGIG (reference sequence). For the CDR3, the DNA is TGTGCCTGGAGCCGGACTAGCGGGAGAGGCGGTGAGCAGTTCTTC. This codes for CAWSRTSGRGGEQFF.

This clonotype was detected ten times or more. V usage is TRBV4-2 and J usage is TRBJ2-5; 9 bases fit TRBD2. Per germline, CDR1 LGHNA and CDR2 YNFKEQ. After removal of 6 bases from V and 5 bases from J, the junction contained 22 bases not matched to a gene. This CDR3 has 19 amino acids. The DNA for the CDR3 is TGTGCCAGCAGTCAAAGAAGGGGCAGCGGGAGGTCGGGCGAGGAGACCCAGTACTTC. It is translated as CASSQRRGSGRSGEETQYF.

This clonotype was seen a handful of times. This sequence joins TRBV29-1 and TRBJ2-5; 7 bases are shared with TRBD2. V lost 0 bases, J lost 3 bases, and 4 bases stayed unmatched. The CDR3 length is 14 residues. CDR1 and CDR2 (germline): SQVTM, ANQGSEA. The CDR3 DNA reads as TGCAGCGTTGAAGAGGCTAGCGGCGAAGAGACCCAGTACTTC. Translating it yields CSVEEASGEETQYF.

This clonotype occurred many times. The J gene is TRBJ2-3, the V gene TRBV28; 7 bases align to TRBD2. The trim removed 5 bases at V and 8 bases at J, leaving 1 base unmatched. Germline V lookup: CDR1 MDHEN, CDR2 SYDVKM. This CDR3 has 11 amino acids. CDR3 sequence: CASSAGVTQYF. DNA for the CDR3: TGTGCCAGCAGTGCGGGAGTTACGCAGTATTTT. Supplemented by reference TRBV28 and TRBJ2-3, the full variable domain reads DVKVTQSSRYLVKRTGEKVFLECVQDMDHENMFWYRQDPGLGLRLIYFSYDVKMKEKGDIPEGYSVSREKKERFSLILESASTNQTSMYLCASSAGVTQYFGPGTRLTVL.

The rearrangement links TRBV5-5 to TRBJ2-3; the match to TRBD2 covers 10 bases. This CDR3 is 18 amino acids long. CDR1 is SGHKS, CDR2 YYEKEE, per germline (reference sequence). The V gene end was trimmed by 0 bases and the J gene end by 4 bases; junction bases not matched to a gene: 11. The CDR3 is CASSLVGSLAGVSDTQYF. The CDR3 bases are TGTGCCAGCAGCTTGGTAGGGAGCCTAGCGGGAGTCTCAGATACGCAGTATTTT.

On this clonotype: This may be a read error, as it is one base from a much larger clone. The chain couples TRBV24-1 to TRBJ2-2, with no clear D. This CDR3 contains 12 residues. Trimming shortened V by 0 bases and J by 9 bases, and 4 bases separated the two germline ends. The germline gives CDR1 KGHDR, CDR2 SFDVKD. CDR3 in amino acids: CATSDLARELFF. The CDR3 bases are TGTGCCACCAGTGATTTGGCCAGGGAGCTGTTTTTT.

This clonotype was counted a few times. The J gene is TRBJ1-1, the V gene TRBV20-1; D call uncertain. Germline-derived CDR1 and CDR2 are DFQATT and SNEGSKA (reference sequence). This CDR3 has 11 residues. V was shortened by 2 bases and J by 2 bases, with 3 bases between the two germline ends. CDR3 region: CSARPNTEAFF. CDR3 sequence (DNA): TGCAGTGCTAGACCTAACACTGAAGCTTTCTTT.

The table lists this clonotype with many counts. The chain joins TRBV28 to TRBJ2-7; TRBD1 agrees at 10 bases. Losses at the gene ends were 6 bases for V and 3 bases for J; bases not matched to a gene: 5. The CDR3 covers 14 residues. From germline, CDR1 is MDHEN and CDR2 SYDVKM. In DNA, the CDR3 is TGTGCCAGCAGCCGGGACAGGGGTATCTACGAGCAGTACTTC. Its translation: CASSRDRGIYEQYF.